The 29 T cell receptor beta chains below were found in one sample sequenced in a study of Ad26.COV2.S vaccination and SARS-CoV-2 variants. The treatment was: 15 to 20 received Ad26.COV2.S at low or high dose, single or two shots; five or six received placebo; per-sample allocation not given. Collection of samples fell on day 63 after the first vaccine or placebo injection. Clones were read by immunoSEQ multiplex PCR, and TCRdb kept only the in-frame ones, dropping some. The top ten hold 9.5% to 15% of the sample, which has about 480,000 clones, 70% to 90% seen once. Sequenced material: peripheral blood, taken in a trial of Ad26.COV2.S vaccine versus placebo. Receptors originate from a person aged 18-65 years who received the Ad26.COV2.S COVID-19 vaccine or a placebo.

The CDR3 DNA reads as TGTGCCAGCAGCTTACCCGTTTACAATGAGCAGTTCTTC. It encodes CASSLPVYNEQFF. This chain links TRBV7-2 with TRBJ2-1; no clear D. This CDR3 contains 13 residues. Germline loops: CDR1 SGHTA, CDR2 FQGNSA. Deletions cut 2 bases from V and 4 bases from J, with 6 bases between.

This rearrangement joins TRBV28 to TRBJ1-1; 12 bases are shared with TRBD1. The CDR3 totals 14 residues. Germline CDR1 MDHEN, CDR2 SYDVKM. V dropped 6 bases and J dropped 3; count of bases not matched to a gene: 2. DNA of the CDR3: TGTGCCAGCAGGGGACAGGGGGCGTACACTGAAGCTTTCTTT. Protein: CASRGQGAYTEAFF.

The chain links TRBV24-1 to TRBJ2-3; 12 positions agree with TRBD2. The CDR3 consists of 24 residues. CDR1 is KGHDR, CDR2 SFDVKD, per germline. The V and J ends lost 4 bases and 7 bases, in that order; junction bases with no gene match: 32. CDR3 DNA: TGTGCCACCAGTGACTCCGGAGCACCGTGGGACACCTCCTTACTAGCGGGAGGTTTCCATACGCAGTATTTT. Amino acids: CATSDSGAPWDTSLLAGGFHTQYF.

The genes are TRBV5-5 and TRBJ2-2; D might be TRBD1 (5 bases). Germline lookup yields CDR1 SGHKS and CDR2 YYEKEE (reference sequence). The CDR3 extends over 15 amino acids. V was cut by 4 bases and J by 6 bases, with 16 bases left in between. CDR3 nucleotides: TGTGCCAGCAGCCGAACCCAGGGCGTCCCCGGGGAGCTGTTTTTT. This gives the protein CASSRTQGVPGELFF.

This chain's CDR3 is CASSLWGGRYGYTF. CDR3 in DNA: TGTGCCAGCAGTTTATGGGGGGGTCGCTATGGCTACACCTTC. The V gene is TRBV28, the J gene TRBJ1-2; D is possibly TRBD1 (5 bases). The germline CDR1 and CDR2 sequences are MDHEN and SYDVKM. V was cut by 0 bases and J by 4 bases, with 9 bases left in between. The CDR3 is 14 residues long.

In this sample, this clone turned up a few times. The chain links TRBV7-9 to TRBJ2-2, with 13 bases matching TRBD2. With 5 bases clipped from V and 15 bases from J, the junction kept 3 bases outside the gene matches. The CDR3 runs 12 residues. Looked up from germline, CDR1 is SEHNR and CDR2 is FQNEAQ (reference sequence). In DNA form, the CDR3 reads TGTGCCAGCAGCCCCACTAGCGGGAGGGTGTTTTTT. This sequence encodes CASSPTSGRVFF.

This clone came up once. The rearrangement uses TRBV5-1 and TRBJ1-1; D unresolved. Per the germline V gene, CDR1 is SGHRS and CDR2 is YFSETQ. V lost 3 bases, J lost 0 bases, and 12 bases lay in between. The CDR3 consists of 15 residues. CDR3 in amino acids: CASSSANVMNTEAFF. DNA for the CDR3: TGCGCCAGCAGCTCCGCAAACGTAATGAACACTGAAGCTTTCTTT.

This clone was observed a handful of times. The CDR3 region is CASSNTPESSYEQYF. In DNA form, the CDR3 reads TGTGCCAGCAGCAATACCCCGGAATCTTCCTACGAGCAGTACTTC. This rearrangement joins TRBV3-1 (or the pseudogene TRBV3-2) to TRBJ2-7; the D is unclear. The ends were cut back, 5 bases at V and 1 base at J, with 15 bases in the middle. Germline V gives CDR1 LGHDT, CDR2 YNNKEL (reference sequence). The CDR3 runs 15 residues.

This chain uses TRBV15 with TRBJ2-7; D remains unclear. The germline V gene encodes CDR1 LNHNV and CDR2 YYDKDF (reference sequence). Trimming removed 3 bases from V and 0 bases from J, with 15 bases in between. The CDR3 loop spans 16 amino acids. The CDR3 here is CATSSQRTVVSYEQYF. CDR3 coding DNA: TGTGCCACCAGCAGCCAACGGACGGTGGTCTCCTACGAGCAGTACTTC.

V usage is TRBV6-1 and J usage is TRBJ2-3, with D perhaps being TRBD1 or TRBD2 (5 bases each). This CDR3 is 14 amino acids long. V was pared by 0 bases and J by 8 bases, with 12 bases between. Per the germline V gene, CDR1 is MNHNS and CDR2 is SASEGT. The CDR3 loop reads CASSEARSGTTQYF. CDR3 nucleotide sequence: TGTGCCAGCAGTGAAGCGAGGTCGGGGACTACGCAGTATTTT.

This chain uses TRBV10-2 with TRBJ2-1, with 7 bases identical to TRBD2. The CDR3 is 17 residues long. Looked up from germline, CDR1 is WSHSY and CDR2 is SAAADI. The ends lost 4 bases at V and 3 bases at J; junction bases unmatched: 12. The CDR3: CASSARRSGKIYNEQFF. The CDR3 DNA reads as TGCGCCAGCAGTGCCCGACGAAGCGGGAAAATCTACAATGAGCAGTTCTTC.

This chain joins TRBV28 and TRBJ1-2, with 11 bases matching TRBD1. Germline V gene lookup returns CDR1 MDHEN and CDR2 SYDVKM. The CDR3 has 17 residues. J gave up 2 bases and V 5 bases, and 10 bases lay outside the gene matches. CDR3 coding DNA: TGTGCCAGCAGTCCAGGACAGGGGGCCCCCCTAAACTATGGCTACACCTTC. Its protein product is CASSPGQGAPLNYGYTF.

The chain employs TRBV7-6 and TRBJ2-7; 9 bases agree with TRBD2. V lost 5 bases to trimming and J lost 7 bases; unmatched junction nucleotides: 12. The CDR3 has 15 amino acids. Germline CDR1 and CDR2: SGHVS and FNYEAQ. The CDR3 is CASSNSGSPGGEQYF. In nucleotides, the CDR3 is TGTGCCAGCAGCAATAGCGGGAGCCCCGGGGGGGAGCAGTACTTC.

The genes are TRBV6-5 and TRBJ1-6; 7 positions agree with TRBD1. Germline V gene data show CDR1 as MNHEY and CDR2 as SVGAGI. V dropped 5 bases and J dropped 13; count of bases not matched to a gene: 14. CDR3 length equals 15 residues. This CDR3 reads CASSRIGGPLAPLHF. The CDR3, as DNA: TGTGCCAGCAGTAGGATAGGGGGCCCTTTGGCTCCCCTCCACTTT.

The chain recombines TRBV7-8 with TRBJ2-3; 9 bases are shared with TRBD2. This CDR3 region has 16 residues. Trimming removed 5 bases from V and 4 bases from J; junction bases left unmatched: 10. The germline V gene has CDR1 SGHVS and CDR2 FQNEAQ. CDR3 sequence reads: CASSRDSGRVSDTQYF. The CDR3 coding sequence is TGTGCCAGCAGCAGGGATAGCGGGAGAGTCTCAGATACGCAGTATTTT.

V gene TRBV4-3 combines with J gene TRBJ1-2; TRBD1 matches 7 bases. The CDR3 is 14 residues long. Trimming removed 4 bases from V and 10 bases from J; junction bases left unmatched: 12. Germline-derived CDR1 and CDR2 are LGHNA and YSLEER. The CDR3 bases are TGCGCCAGCAGCCCCGAACAGGGGCCTTGGGACTACACCTTC. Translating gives CASSPEQGPWDYTF.

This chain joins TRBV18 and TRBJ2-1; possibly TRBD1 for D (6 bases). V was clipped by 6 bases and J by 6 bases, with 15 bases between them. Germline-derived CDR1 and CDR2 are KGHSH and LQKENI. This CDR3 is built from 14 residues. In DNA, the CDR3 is TGTGCCAGCTCCCCGCTGGGGGCCGGCAATGAGCAGTTCTTC. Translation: CASSPLGAGNEQFF.

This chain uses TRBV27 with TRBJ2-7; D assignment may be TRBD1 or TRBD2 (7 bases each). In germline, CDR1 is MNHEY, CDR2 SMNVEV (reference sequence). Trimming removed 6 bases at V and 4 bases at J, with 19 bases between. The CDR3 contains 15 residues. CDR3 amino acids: CASRPSGTVGYEQYF. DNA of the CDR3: TGTGCCAGCAGACCGAGCGGGACAGTAGGGTACGAGCAGTACTTC.

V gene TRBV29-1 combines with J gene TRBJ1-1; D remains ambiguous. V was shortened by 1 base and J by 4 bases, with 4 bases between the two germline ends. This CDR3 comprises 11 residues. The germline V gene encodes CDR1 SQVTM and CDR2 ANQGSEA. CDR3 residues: CSVEGGTEAFF. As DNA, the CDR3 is TGCAGCGTTGAAGGGGGCACTGAAGCTTTCTTT.

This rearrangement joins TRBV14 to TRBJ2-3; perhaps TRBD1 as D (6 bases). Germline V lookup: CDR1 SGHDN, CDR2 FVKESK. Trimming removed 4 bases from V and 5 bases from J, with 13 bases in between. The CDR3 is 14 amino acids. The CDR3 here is CASSPSYRVDTQYF. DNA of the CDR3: TGTGCCAGCAGCCCATCCTACAGGGTAGATACGCAGTATTTT.

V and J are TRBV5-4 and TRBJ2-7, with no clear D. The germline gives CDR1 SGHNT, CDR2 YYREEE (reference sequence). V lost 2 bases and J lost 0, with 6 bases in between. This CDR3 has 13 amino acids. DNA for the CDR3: TGTGCCAGCAGCTTCCCCAACTCCTACGAGCAGTACTTC. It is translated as CASSFPNSYEQYF.

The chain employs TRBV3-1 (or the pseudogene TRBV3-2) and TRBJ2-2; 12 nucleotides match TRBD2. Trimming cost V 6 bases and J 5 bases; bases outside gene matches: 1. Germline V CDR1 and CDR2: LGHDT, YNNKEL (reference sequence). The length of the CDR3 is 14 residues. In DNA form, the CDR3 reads TGTGCCAGCAGACTAGCGGGAGGAACCGGGGAGCTGTTTTTT. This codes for CASRLAGGTGELFF.

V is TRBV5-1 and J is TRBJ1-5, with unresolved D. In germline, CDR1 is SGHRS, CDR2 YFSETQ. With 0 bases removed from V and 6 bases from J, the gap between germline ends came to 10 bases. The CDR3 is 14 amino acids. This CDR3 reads CASSLGGFGQPQHF. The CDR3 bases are TGCGCCAGCAGCTTGGGTGGGTTTGGTCAGCCCCAGCATTTT.

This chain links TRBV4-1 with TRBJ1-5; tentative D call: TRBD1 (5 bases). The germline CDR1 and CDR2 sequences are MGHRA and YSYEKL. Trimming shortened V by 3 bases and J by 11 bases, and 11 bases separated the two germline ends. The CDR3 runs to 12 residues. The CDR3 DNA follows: TGCGCCAGCAGCCACCCGGGGGGGTCCCAGCATTTT. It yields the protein CASSHPGGSQHF.

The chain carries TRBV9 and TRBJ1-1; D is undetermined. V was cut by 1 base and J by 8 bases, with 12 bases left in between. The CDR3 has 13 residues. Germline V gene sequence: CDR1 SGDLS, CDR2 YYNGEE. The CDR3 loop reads CASSVRVGGEAFF. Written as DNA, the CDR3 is TGTGCCAGCAGCGTAAGGGTTGGAGGAGAAGCTTTCTTT.

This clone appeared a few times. The CDR3 sequence: CASSSWDRNQPQHF. CDR3 nucleotide sequence: TGTGCCAGCAGTTCCTGGGACAGGAATCAGCCCCAGCATTTT. The chain uses TRBV6-5 and TRBJ1-5; 8 bases are a match to TRBD1. Trimming at V came to 4 bases and at J to 4 bases, leaving 3 bases not matched to a gene. CDR1 is MNHEY and CDR2 is SVGAGI in the germline V gene. This CDR3 is built from 14 residues.

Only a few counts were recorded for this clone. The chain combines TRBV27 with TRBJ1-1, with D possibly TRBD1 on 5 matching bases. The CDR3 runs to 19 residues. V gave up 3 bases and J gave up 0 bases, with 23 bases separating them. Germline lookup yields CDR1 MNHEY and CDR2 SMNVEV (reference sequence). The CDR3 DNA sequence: TGTGCCAGCAGTTTCGGAGGGTCGGGGCAACTAGGGGTGAACACTGAAGCTTTCTTT. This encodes CASSFGGSGQLGVNTEAFF.

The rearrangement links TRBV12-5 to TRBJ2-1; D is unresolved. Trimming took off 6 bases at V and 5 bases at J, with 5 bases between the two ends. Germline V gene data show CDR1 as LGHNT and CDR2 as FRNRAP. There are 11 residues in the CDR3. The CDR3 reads CASGHNNEQFF. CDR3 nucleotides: TGTGCTAGTGGCCACAACAATGAGCAGTTCTTC.

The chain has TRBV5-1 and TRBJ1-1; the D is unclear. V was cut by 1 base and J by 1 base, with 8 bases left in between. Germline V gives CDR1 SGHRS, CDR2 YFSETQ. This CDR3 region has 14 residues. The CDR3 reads CASSLYGPNTEAFF. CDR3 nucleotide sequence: TGCGCCAGCAGCTTGTACGGACCGAACACTGAAGCTTTCTTT.